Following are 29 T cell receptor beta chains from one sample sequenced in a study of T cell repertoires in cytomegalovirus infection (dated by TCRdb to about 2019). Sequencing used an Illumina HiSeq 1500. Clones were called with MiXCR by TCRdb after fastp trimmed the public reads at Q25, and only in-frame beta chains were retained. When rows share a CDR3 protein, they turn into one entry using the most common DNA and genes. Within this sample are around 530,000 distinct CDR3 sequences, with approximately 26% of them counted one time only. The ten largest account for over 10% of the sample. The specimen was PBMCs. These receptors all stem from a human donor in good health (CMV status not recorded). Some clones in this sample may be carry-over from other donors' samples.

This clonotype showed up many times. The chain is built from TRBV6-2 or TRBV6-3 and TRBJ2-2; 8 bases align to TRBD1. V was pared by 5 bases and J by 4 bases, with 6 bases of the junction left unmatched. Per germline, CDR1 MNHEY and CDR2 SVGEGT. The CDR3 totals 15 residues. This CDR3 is CASSVGQGITGELFF. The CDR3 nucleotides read TGTGCCAGCAGTGTCGGACAGGGTATCACCGGGGAGCTGTTTTTT.

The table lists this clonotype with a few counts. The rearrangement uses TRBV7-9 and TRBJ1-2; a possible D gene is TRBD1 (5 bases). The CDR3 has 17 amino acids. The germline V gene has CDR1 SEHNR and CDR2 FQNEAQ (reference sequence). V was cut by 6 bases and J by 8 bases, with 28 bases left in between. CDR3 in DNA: TGTGCCAGCAGGCCCCCGGTTCCCGGGACGGTGCACCAAGGCTACACCTTC. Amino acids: CASRPPVPGTVHQGYTF.

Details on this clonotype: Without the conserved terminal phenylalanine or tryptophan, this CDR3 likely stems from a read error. CDR3 DNA sequence: TGTGCCAGCAGTGGGGGGACAGGGGTTTTTGGCTACACCTTA. This encodes CASSGGTGVFGYTL. The V gene is TRBV6-5, the J gene TRBJ1-2, with 10 bases aligning to TRBD1. Germline V gene lookup returns CDR1 MNHEY and CDR2 SVGAGI. With 5 bases clipped from V and 7 bases from J, the junction kept 7 bases outside the gene matches. CDR3 length: 14 amino acids.

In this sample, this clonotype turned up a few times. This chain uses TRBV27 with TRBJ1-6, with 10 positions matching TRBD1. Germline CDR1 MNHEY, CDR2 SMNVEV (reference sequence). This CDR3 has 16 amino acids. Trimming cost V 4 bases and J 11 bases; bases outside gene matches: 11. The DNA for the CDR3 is TGTGCCAGCAGTTCCTTGGTGGGACAGGGGCGCGCACCCCTCCACTTT. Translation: CASSSLVGQGRAPLHF.

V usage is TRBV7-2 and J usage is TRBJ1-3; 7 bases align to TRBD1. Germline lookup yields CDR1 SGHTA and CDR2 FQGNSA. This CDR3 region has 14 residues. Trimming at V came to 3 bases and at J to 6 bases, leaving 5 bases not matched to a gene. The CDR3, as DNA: TGTGCCAGCAGCTTGCTCGACAGGGTAAACACCATATATTTT. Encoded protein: CASSLLDRVNTIYF.

In nucleotides, the CDR3 is TGCAGTTTCCGGGACAGAGGCTCCTACGAGCAGTACTTC. This encodes CSFRDRGSYEQYF. This rearrangement joins TRBV20-1 to TRBJ2-7; TRBD1 matches 7 bases. The CDR3 contains 13 residues. Germline-derived CDR1 and CDR2 are DFQATT and SNEGSKA (reference sequence). V was clipped by 8 bases and J by 0 bases; unmatched bases: 7.

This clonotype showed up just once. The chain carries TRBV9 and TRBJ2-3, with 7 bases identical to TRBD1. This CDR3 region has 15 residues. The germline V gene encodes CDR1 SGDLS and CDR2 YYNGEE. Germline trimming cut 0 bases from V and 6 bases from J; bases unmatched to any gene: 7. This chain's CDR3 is CASSVEDRPVDTQYF. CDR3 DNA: TGTGCCAGCAGCGTAGAGGACAGGCCGGTGGATACGCAGTATTTT.

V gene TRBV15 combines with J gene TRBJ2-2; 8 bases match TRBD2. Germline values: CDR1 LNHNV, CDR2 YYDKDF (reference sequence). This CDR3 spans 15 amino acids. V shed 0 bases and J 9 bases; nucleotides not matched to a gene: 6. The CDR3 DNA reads TGTGCCACCAGCAGAGACACTAGCGGTATCCGGGAGCTGTTTTTT. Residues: CATSRDTSGIRELFF.

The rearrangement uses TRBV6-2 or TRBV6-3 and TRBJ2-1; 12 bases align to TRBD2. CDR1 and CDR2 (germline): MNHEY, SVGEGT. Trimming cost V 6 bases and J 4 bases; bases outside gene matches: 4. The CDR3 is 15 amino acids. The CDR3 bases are TGTGCCAGCAGGTCCGGGACTAGCGGGTACAATGAGCAGTTCTTC. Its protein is CASRSGTSGYNEQFF.

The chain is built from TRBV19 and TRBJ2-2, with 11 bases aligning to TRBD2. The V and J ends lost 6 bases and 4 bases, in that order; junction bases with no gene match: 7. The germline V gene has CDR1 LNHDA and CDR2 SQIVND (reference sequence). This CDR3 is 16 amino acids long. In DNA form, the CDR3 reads TGTGCCAGTAGGACTAGCGGGAAGGGAAGCACCGGGGAGCTGTTTTTT. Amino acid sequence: CASRTSGKGSTGELFF.

The CDR3 spells CATSRAPGAPNTGELFF. The DNA for the CDR3 is TGTGCCACCAGCAGAGCCCCGGGGGCCCCGAACACCGGGGAGCTGTTTTTT. The chain has TRBV15 and TRBJ2-2; either TRBD1 or TRBD2 may fit D (6 bases each). This CDR3 contains 17 residues. V lost 1 base to trimming and J lost 0 bases, with 12 bases between them. The V gene's germline CDR1 is LNHNV and CDR2 YYDKDF (reference sequence).

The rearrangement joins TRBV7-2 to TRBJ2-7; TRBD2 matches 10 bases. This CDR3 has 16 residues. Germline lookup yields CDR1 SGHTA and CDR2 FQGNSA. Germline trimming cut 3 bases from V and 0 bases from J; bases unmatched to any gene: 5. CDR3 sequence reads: CASSFSSGSPSYEQYF. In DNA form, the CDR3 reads TGTGCCAGCAGCTTTTCTAGCGGGAGCCCCTCCTACGAGCAGTACTTC.

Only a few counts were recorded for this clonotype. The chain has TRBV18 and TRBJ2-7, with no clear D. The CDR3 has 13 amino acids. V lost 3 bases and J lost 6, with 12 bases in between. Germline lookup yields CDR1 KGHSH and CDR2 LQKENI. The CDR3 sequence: CASSPAAASEQYV. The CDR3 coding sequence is TGTGCCAGCTCACCCGCGGCGGCCTCCGAGCAGTACGTC.

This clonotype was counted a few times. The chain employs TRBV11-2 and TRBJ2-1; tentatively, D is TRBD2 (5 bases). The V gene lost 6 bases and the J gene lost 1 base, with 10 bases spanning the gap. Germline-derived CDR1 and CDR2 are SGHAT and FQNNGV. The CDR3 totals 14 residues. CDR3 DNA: TGTGCCAGCAGGCAGGACTCTTCCTACAATGAGCAGTTCTTC. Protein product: CASRQDSSYNEQFF.

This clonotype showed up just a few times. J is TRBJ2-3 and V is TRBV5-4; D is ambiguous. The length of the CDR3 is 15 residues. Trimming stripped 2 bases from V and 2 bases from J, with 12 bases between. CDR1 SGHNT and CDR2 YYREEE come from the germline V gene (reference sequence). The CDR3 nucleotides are TGTGCCAGCAGCTTTACCCCGTCCTACACAGATACGCAGTATTTT. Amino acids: CASSFTPSYTDTQYF.

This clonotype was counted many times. CDR3 in amino acids: CASSSPHLAGEQFF. The CDR3 DNA reads as TGTGCCAGCAGCTCCCCTCATCTGGCGGGTGAGCAGTTCTTC. V is TRBV7-2 and J is TRBJ2-1, with D tentatively TRBD2 (5 bases). V lost 4 bases and J 9 bases, leaving 16 bases between the germline ends. Germline CDR1 reads SGHTA; CDR2 reads FQGNSA. CDR3 size: 14 residues.

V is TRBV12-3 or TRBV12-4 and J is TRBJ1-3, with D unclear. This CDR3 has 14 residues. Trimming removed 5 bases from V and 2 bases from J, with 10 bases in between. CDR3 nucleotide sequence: TGTGCCAGCAGTGGGGAAGGGCCTGGAAACACCATATATTTT. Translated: CASSGEGPGNTIYF.

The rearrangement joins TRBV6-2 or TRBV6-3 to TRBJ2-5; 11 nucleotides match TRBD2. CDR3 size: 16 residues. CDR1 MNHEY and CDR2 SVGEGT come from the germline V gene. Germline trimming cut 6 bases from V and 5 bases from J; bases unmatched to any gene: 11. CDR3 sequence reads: CASRKNSGRAHETQYF. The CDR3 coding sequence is TGTGCCAGCAGGAAAAATAGCGGGAGGGCCCATGAGACCCAGTACTTC.

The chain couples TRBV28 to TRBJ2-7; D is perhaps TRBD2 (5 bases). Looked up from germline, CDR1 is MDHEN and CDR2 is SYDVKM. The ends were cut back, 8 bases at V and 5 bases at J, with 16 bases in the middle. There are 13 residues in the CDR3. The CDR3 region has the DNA TGTGCCAGCCGGACGAGGGATAGCCACGAGCAGTACGTC. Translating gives CASRTRDSHEQYV.

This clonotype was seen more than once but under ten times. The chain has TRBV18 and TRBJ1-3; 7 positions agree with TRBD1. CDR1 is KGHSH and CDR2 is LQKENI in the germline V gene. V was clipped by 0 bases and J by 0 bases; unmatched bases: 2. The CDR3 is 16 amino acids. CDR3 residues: CASSPPTGNSGNTIYF. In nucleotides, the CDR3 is TGTGCCAGCTCACCACCGACAGGGAACTCTGGAAACACCATATATTTT. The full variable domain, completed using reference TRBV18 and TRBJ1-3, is NAGVMQNPRHLVRRRGQEARLRCSPMKGHSHVYWYRQLPEEGLKFMVYLQKENIIDESGMPKERFSAEFPKEGPSILRIQQVVRGDSAAYFCASSPPTGNSGNTIYFGEGSWLTVV.

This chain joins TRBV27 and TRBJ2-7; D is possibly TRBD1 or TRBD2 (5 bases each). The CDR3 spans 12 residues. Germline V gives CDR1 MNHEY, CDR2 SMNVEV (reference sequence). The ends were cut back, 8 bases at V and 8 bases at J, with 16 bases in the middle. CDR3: CASGDPGRQQYF. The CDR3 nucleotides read TGTGCCAGCGGGGATCCGGGACGGCAGCAGTACTTC.

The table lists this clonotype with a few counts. The CDR3 region is CASSQYRGYNEQFF. The CDR3 DNA follows: TGCGCCAGCAGTCAATACAGGGGCTACAATGAGCAGTTCTTC. This sequence joins TRBV23-1 and TRBJ2-1, with 7 bases lining up with TRBD1. TRBV23-1 is an ORF, with its function uncertain. V gave up 1 base and J gave up 3 bases; unmatched junction bases: 0. This CDR3 contains 14 residues.

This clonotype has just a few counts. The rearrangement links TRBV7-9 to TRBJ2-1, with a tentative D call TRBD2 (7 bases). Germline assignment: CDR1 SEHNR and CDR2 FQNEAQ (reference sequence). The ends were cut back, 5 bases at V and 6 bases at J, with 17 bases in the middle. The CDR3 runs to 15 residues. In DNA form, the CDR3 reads TGTGCCAGCAGCCGAGGGGGAGGGCCGGCCAATGAGCAGTTCTTC. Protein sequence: CASSRGGGPANEQFF. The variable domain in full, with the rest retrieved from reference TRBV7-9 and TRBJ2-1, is DTGVSQNPRHKITKRGQNVTFRCDPISEHNRLYWYRQTLGQGPEFLTYFQNEAQLEKSRLLSDRFSAERPKGSFSTLEIQRTEQGDSAMYLCASSRGGGPANEQFFGPGTRLTVL.

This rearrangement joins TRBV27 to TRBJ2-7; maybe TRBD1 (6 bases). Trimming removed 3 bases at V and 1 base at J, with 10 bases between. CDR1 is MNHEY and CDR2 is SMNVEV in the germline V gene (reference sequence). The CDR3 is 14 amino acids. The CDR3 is CASSFLTGSYEQYF. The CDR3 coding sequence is TGTGCCAGCAGTTTCTTGACAGGTTCCTACGAGCAGTACTTC.

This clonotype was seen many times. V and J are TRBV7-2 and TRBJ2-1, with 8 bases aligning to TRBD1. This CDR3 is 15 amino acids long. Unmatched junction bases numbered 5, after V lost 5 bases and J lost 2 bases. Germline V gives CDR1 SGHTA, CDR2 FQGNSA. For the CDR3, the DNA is TGTGCCAGCAGCGCCGACAGGGGAACCTACAATGAGCAGTTCTTC. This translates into CASSADRGTYNEQFF.

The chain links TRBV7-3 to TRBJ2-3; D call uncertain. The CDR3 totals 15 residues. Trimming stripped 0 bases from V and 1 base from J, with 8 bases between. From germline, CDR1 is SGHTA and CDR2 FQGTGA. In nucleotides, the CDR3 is TGTGCCAGCAGCTTAACTTGGCGTCGCACAGATACGCAGTATTTT. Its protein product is CASSLTWRRTDTQYF.

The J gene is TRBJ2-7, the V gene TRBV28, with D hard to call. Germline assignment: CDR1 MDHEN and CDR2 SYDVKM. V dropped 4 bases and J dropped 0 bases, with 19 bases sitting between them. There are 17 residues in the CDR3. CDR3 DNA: TGTGCCAGCAGTTCCCCCCTGAGGAGCGATCACTCCTACGAGCAGTACTTC. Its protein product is CASSSPLRSDHSYEQYF.

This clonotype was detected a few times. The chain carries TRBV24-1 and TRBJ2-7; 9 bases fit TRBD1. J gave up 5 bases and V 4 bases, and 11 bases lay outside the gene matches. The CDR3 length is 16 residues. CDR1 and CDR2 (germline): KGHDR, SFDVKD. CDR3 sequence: CATSEEDPGQGNEQYV. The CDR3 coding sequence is TGTGCCACCAGTGAAGAAGATCCCGGACAGGGGAACGAGCAGTACGTC.

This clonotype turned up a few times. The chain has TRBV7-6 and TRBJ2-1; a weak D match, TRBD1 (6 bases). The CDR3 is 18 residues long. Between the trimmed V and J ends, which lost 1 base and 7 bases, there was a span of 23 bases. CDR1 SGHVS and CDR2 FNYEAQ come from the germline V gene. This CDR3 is CASSLVGGSVLGANEQFF. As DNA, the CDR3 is TGTGCCAGCAGCTTAGTAGGGGGTAGCGTGCTAGGAGCGAATGAGCAGTTCTTC.